Following are 3 T cell receptor beta chains from one sample sequenced in a study of CD8+ T cells in alopecia areata. RNA was extracted and reverse transcribed into cDNA as the sequencing template. Assay used: immunoSEQ multiplex PCR; TCRdb lists only in-frame clones, some missing. The repertoire holds approximately 58,000 clones, with roughly 40% as singletons. The sample was NKG2D-low CD8+ T cells sorted from blood. Receptors originate from a human donor with alopecia areata.

The V and J genes are TRBV9 and TRBJ1-2, with TRBD1 matching over 11 bases. CDR1 and CDR2 (germline): SGDLS, YYNGEE. Trimming removed 0 bases from V and 5 bases from J; junction bases left unmatched: 6. The CDR3 totals 16 residues. CDR3 bases: TGTGCCAGCAGCGTAGTGGACAGGGGGCGATGGTATGGCTACACCTTC. This translates into CASSVVDRGRWYGYTF.

This clone was counted only a few times. The rearrangement uses TRBV29-1 and TRBJ2-7; D may be TRBD1 (5 bases). Germline V lookup: CDR1 SQVTM, CDR2 ANQGSEA. There are 14 residues in the CDR3. V was clipped by 1 base and J by 1 base, with 11 bases between them. This CDR3 reads CSVEVDSRSYEQYF. The CDR3 DNA reads TGCAGCGTTGAAGTCGACAGTCGTTCCTACGAGCAGTACTTC.

V is TRBV29-1 and J is TRBJ1-3, with TRBD1 as a possible D gene (6 bases). V dropped 6 bases and J dropped 3 bases, with 21 bases sitting between them. Germline V gives CDR1 SQVTM, CDR2 ANQGSEA. This CDR3 has 16 residues. This CDR3 is CSVNTGSQPDGNTIYF. CDR3 coding DNA: TGCAGCGTAAACACAGGGTCCCAGCCCGATGGAAACACCATATATTTT.